This note documents a single TCR beta chain sequence. Which antigen it targets is not known. No much larger clone exists at a distance of one base, and base qualities are not known. The sample belongs to a study of shared clonotypes between healthy human individuals (dated by TCRdb to 2018 to 2020). Background for the entire study: The cohort included a few men and a couple of women between 18 and 49 years of age. To increase sequencing depth and limit assay-specific biases, different laboratories used diverse techniques to prepare libraries and sequence TCR repertoires. Blood TCR repertoires of five healthy adults were deeply sequenced to estimate repertoire size and the extent of clonotype sharing between individuals. Per donor, leukapheresis produced somewhere between about 0.94 and 9 billion PBMCs. Results the study describes overall, beyond this receptor: Pairwise subsampling led to the expectation that sequencing depth would affect the degree of clonotype sharing among donors. The genetic and exposure-history diversity represented was limited by the small number of donors. Sampling was restricted to blood, and TCR repertoires in tissues likely differ from the TCR repertoires found in blood.

Using the deep immunoSEQ assay, multiplex PCR amplified TCR CDR3 regions from genomic DNA. Extracted genomic DNA from each cell subset was spread evenly across all wells of several immunoSEQ 96-well plates, with each plate serving as a replicate. Each replicate PCR for unsorted PBMC received roughly 300 ng genomic DNA, equal to about 30,000 T cell genomes. Unsorted PBMC genomic DNA was sequenced across ten immunoSEQ deep assay plates. Purified libraries were quantified with a Qubit 3.0 fluorometer, sized on a Bioanalyzer 2100, and re-quantified with the KAPA Library Quantification kit. Every immunoSEQ 96-well plate was sequenced on a separate single-read 150-cycle Illumina NextSeq 550 flow cell. As for the original processing: The immunoSEQ output contained only junctional sequences without quality scores, so filtering could not match that applied to full-length reads. Sequences were annotated with PyIR, a Python wrapper for IgBLAST v1.9, and V/J genes and CDR3 were assigned using IMGT germline references. Reads with weak V/J assignments (E-value above 1e-6), missing CDR3, stop codons, out-of-frame junctions, or ambiguous translated residues were removed. V3J clonotypes were defined by identical inferred V gene, J gene, and CDR3 amino acid sequence. Percentage overlap between repertoires was computed as shared unique clonotypes divided by the size of the smaller repertoire. Richness of each repertoire was evaluated using RTK rarefaction, the Chao1 estimator, and Recon v2.1 estimates of unobserved clonotypes. Here the immuneACCESS table is served through TCRdb, limited to in-frame sequences with V and J called. Missing clones are a known gap in these copies; in checked studies unresolved V genes cover under half, and the rest lacks a known reason. For V, J and clone size, that table is used; D and trimming come from the DNA. This sample is represented by fewer than 650,000 clones; around 78% of them were singletons. In total, the top ten clones hold more than 10% of the sample.

As encoded in the germline V gene, CDR1 is SGHRS while CDR2 is YFSETQ. The CDR3 contains 15 residues, cysteine and phenylalanine counted. The retained sequence is limited to the CDR3, 45 bases, with the frame set at the first base. At the junction V is shortened by 0 bases and J by 1 base, with 9 bases in between. The donors were healthy, HIV-negative adults who had no recently reported acute infections or vaccinations. Every donor was a Caucasian adult living in Nashville, Tennessee, USA. For unsorted samples, tens of millions of PBMCs were counted, and genomic DNA was extracted using the QIAamp DNA Blood Mini kit. After blood collection by leukapheresis, PBMCs were isolated using Ficoll-Histopaque density gradient centrifugation and then cryopreserved in the vapor phase of liquid nitrogen.

The sequence was collected from a woman aged 40 to 49 in good health. Some clones in this sample may be carry-over from other donors' samples. The chain employs TRBV5-1 and TRBJ2-3, and the D gene may be TRBD2, 5 bases matching. The specimen sequenced was PBMCs. CDR3 sequence: CASSLADYGTDTQYF. The DNA reads as follows: TGCGCCAGCAGCTTGGCCGACTACGGCACAGATACGCAGTATTTT.